This passage covers 10 T cell receptor beta chains from one sample sequenced in a study of blood T cell repertoires in COVID-19. Method: immunoSEQ multiplex PCR; TCRdb's copy keeps in-frame clones and lacks some. The sample has 300,000 to 450,000 clones; 85% to 90% are singletons. Input material: PBMCs or T cells enriched from blood (not recorded which). The receptors here all came from a woman aged 25-40 years who had been exposed to COVID-19.

The rearrangement uses TRBV19 and TRBJ2-3, with 8 bases lining up with TRBD2. J gave up 8 bases and V 3 bases, and 13 bases lay outside the gene matches. The CDR3 loop spans 16 amino acids. Germline V gives CDR1 LNHDA, CDR2 SQIVND (reference sequence). The CDR3 coding sequence is TGTGCCAGTAGTATCGGACCGGGAGGGAATCAAGGTACGCAGTATTTT. Protein sequence: CASSIGPGGNQGTQYF.

This clone is a singleton in its sample. The gene calls are TRBV28 and TRBJ1-6; D is unclear. This CDR3 is built from 15 residues. Germline lookup yields CDR1 MDHEN and CDR2 SYDVKM. V dropped 3 bases and J dropped 0 bases, with 6 bases sitting between them. The CDR3 here is CASSFRSSYNSPLHF. CDR3 DNA sequence: TGTGCCAGCAGTTTCCGGAGCTCCTATAATTCACCCCTCCACTTT.

This clone was seen only once. This rearrangement joins TRBV28 to TRBJ2-2; D gene ambiguous. Per germline, CDR1 MDHEN and CDR2 SYDVKM. Trimming took 10 bases from V and 7 from J, leaving 7 bases between them. There are 10 residues in the CDR3. The chain's CDR3 is CAILDGELFF. In DNA, the CDR3 is TGTGCCATACTTGACGGGGAGCTGTTTTTT.

J is TRBJ2-5 and V is TRBV30; D may be TRBD1 (6 bases). V lost 3 bases, J lost 1 base, and 15 bases lay in between. The germline V gene has CDR1 GTSNPN and CDR2 SVGIG (reference sequence). CDR3 length: 15 residues. CDR3 in DNA: TGTGCCTGGAGGGGGATACAGGGACCCCAAGAGACCCAGTACTTC. Translated: CAWRGIQGPQETQYF.

Only one count was recorded for this clone. Here the CDR3 reads CSVAPVLTDPLRYTF. As DNA, the CDR3 is TGCAGCGTTGCCCCCGTACTGACAGACCCTTTGCGCTACACCTTC. J is TRBJ1-2 and V is TRBV29-1; maybe TRBD1 (5 bases). The CDR3 is 15 residues long. Trimming removed 4 bases from V and 9 bases from J, with 24 bases in between. Germline CDR1 reads SQVTM; CDR2 reads ANQGSEA.

J is TRBJ1-2 and V is TRBV28; D is uncertain. Trimming shortened V by 8 bases and J by 2 bases, and 27 bases separated the two germline ends. The CDR3 has 18 residues. CDR1 and CDR2 (germline): MDHEN, SYDVKM. DNA of the CDR3: TGTGCCAGCTCCCCCTTGATGCTCCGCTTCCCTACGAACTATGGCTACACCTTC. Translated: CASSPLMLRFPTNYGYTF.

The chain links TRBV30 to TRBJ2-7; TRBD2 aligns across 11 bases. The CDR3 extends over 15 amino acids. The junction had 8 bases not matched to a gene; V was cut back by 2 bases and J by 5 bases. Germline CDR1 reads GTSNPN; CDR2 reads SVGIG (reference sequence). DNA of the CDR3: TGTGCCTGGAGTATACCTAGCGGGAGGATCCACGAGCAGTACTTC. This sequence encodes CAWSIPSGRIHEQYF. Combining the CDR3 with reference TRBV30 and TRBJ2-7 gives the whole variable domain SQTIHQWPATLVQPVGSPLSLECTVEGTSNPNLYWYRQAAGRGLQLLFYSVGIGQISSEVPQNLSASRPQDRQFILSSKKLLLSDSGFYLCAWSIPSGRIHEQYFGPGTRLTVT.

The chain uses TRBV18 and TRBJ1-2, with D unclear. The germline V gene encodes CDR1 KGHSH and CDR2 LQKENI. This CDR3 has 15 amino acids. Trimming removed 4 bases at V and 5 bases at J, with 17 bases between. The DNA of the CDR3 is TGTGCCAGCTCACAGAACAGTGACCAGACGTATGGCTACACCTTC. Protein product: CASSQNSDQTYGYTF.

This sequence joins TRBV2 and TRBJ2-7; a weak D match, TRBD2 (6 bases). The CDR3 contains 14 residues. Trimming pared 7 bases from V and 3 bases from J, leaving 16 bases between. CDR1 and CDR2 (germline): SNHLY, FYNNEI. The CDR3 DNA follows: TGTGCCAGCAATGGGGGGATGGCAAACTACGAGCAGTACTTC. The encoded protein is CASNGGMANYEQYF. The full variable domain, rest sourced from reference TRBV2 and TRBJ2-7, is EPEVTQTPSHQVTQMGQEVILRCVPISNHLYFYWYRQILGQKVEFLVSFYNNEISEKSEIFDDQFSVERPDGSNFTLKIRSTKLEDSAMYFCASNGGMANYEQYFGPGTRLTVT.

The CDR3 is CASSLAGLTGELFF. The CDR3 DNA reads as TGCGCCAGCAGCTTGGCAGGGCTTACCGGGGAGCTGTTTTTT. The chain joins TRBV5-1 to TRBJ2-2; the D gene is possibly TRBD1 (5 bases). The V gene's germline CDR1 is SGHRS and CDR2 YFSETQ. This CDR3 has 14 residues. V was clipped by 0 bases and J by 5 bases, with 8 bases between them.